This T cell receptor beta chain was identified during a study of T cells after yellow fever vaccination. Study outcomes and limitations: A small proportion of clonotypes was detected in both the CD4 and CD8 compartments. Repertoires obtained by FACS sorting could include abundant clonotypes that entered as contaminants from the bulk population.

The germline V gene encodes CDR1 SGHTA and CDR2 FQGNSA. The germline V and J ends were trimmed by 6 bases and 1 base, with 6 bases remaining between them. The CDR3 totals 12 residues. Worth noting for this clonotype: Its antigen is currently unknown.

A process of 5'RACE template switching, which added a universal primer site and UMIs, was used to make TCR cDNA. TCRdb independently ran MiXCR on the 5' RACE reads; one entry per CDR3 protein. This sample has around 310,000 distinct CDR3 sequences; 8.5% to 10% occur once, and the top ten carry about a sixth. Material: PBMCs, obtained on the day of the first yellow fever vaccination. This sequence was found in a man between 18 and 29 years old who received the YFV17D yellow fever vaccine. The J gene is TRBJ1-1, the V gene TRBV7-2; D is ambiguous. This CDR3 is CASREENTEAFF. The DNA for the CDR3 is TGTGCCAGCAGGGAAGAGAACACTGAAGCTTTCTTT.